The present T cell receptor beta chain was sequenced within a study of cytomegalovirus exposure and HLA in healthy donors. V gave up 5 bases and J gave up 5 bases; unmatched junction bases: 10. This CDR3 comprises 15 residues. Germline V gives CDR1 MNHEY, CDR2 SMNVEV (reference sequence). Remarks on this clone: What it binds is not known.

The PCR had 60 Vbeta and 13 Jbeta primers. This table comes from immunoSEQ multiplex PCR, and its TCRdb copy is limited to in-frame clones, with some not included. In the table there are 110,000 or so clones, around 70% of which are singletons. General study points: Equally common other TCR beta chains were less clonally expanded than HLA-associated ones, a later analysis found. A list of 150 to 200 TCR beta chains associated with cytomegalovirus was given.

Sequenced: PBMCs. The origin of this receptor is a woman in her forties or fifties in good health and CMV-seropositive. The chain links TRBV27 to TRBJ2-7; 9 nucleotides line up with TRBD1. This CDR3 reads CASSRPGTGSNEQYF. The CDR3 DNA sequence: TGTGCCAGCAGTAGACCCGGGACAGGGTCCAACGAGCAGTACTTC.